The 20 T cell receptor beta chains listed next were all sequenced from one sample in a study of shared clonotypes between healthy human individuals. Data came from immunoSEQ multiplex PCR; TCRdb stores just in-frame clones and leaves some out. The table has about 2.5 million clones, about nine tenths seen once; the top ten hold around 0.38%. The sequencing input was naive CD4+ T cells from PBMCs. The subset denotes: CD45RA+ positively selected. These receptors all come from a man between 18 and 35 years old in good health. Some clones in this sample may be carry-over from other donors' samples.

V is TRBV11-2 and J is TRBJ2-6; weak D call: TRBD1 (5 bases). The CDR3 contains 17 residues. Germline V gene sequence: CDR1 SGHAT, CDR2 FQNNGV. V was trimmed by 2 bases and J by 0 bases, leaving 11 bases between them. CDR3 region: CASSLSIRVSGANVLTF. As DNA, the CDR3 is TGTGCCAGCAGCTTATCTATCAGGGTCTCTGGGGCCAACGTCCTGACTTTC.

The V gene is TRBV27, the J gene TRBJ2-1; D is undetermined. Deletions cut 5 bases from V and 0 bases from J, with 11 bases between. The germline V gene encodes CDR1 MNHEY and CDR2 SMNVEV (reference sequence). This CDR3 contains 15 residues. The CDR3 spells CASSQTKSSYNEQFF. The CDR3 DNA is TGTGCCAGCAGTCAAACCAAGAGCTCCTACAATGAGCAGTTCTTC.

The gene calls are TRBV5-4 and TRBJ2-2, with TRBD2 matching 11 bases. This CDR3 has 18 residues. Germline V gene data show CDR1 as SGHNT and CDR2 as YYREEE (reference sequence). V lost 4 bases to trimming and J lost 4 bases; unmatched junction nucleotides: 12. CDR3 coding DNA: TGTGCCAGCAGCCCACCTGAGGTAGCGGGAGGGGTCACCGGGGAGCTGTTTTTT. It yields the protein CASSPPEVAGGVTGELFF.

The CDR3 loop reads CASSPLGLREATSDEQFF. The CDR3 coding sequence is TGTGCCAGCAGCCCCCTCGGGCTACGGGAGGCAACCTCGGATGAGCAGTTCTTC. The V call is TRBV11-2, the J call TRBJ2-1; 7 positions match TRBD2. The V segment lost 5 bases and the J segment 8 bases; nucleotides outside the gene matches: 21. The V gene's germline CDR1 is SGHAT and CDR2 FQNNGV. The CDR3 consists of 18 residues.

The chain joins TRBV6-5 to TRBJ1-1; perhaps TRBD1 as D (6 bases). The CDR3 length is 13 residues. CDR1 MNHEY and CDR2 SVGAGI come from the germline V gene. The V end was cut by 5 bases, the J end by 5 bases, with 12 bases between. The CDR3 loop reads CASSPRRGTEAFF. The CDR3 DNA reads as TGTGCCAGCAGTCCCCGAAGGGGGACTGAAGCTTTCTTT.

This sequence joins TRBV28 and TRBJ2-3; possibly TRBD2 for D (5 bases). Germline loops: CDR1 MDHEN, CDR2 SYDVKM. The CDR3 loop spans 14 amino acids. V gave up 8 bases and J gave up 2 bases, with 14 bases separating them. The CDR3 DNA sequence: TGTGCCAGCCGGAGAGGGTACCCCACAGATACGCAGTATTTT. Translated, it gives CASRRGYPTDTQYF.

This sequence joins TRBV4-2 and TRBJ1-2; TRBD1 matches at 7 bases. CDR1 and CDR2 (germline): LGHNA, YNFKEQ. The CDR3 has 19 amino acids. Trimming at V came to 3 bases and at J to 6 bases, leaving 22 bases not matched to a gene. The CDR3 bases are TGTGCCAGCAGCCATCCCCCCGTGGACAGGTGGGGGGAGGGCCATGGCTACACCTTC. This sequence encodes CASSHPPVDRWGEGHGYTF.

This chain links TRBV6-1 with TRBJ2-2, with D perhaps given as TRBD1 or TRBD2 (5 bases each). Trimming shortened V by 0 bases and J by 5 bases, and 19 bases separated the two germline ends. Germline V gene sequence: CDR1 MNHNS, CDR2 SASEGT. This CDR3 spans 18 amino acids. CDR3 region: CASSEAPFLAKGTGELFF. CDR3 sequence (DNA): TGTGCCAGCAGTGAAGCGCCCTTCCTAGCCAAGGGGACCGGGGAGCTGTTTTTT.

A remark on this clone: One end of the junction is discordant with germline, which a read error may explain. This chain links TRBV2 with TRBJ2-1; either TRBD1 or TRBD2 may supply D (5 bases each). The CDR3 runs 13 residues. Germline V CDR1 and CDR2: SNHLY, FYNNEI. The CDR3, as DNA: TGTGCCAGCAGTGAGGCATACTGGGGAGACAGTATCTTC. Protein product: CASSEAYWGDSIF. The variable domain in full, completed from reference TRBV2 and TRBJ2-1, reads EPEVTQTPSHQVTQMGQEVILRCVPISNHLYFYWYRQILGQKVEFLVSFYNNEISEKSEIFDDQFSVERPDGSNFTLKIRSTKLEDSAMYFCASSEAYWGDSIFGPGTRLTVL.

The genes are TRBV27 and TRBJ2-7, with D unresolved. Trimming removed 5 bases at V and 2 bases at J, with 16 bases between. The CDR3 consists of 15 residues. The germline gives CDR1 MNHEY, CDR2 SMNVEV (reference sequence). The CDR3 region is CASSPPVSAPYEQYF. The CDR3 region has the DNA TGTGCCAGCAGTCCCCCAGTTTCAGCACCCTACGAGCAGTACTTC.

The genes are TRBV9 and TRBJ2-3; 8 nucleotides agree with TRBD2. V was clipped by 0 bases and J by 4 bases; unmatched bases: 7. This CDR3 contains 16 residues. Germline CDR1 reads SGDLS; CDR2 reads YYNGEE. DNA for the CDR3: TGTGCCAGCAGCGTAGGAGGCAGCGGGAGCCCAGATACGCAGTATTTT. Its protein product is CASSVGGSGSPDTQYF. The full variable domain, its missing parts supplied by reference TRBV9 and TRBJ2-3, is DSGVTQTPKHLITATGQRVTLRCSPRSGDLSVYWYQQSLDQGLQFLIQYYNGEERAKGNILERFSAQQFPDLHSELNLSSLELGDSALYFCASSVGGSGSPDTQYFGPGTRLTVL.

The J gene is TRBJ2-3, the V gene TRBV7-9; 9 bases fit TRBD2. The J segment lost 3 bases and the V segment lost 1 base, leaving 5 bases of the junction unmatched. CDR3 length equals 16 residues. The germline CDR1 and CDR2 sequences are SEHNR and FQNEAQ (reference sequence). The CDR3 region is CASSLDVSGSTDTQYF. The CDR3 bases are TGTGCCAGCAGCTTAGATGTTAGCGGGAGTACAGATACGCAGTATTTT.

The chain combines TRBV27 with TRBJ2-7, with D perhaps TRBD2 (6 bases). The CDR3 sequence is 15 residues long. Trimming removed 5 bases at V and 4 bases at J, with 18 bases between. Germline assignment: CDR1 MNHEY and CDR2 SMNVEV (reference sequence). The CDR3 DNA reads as TGTGCCAGCAGTAGACCGGGAGTTGCGGGATACGAGCAGTACTTC. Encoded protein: CASSRPGVAGYEQYF.

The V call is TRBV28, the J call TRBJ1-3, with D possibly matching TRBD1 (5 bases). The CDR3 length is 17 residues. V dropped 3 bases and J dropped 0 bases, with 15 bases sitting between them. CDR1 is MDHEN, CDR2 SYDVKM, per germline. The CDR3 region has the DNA TGTGCCAGCAGTTTTTGGCTCAGGGACCTCTCTGGAAACACCATATATTTT. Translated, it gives CASSFWLRDLSGNTIYF.

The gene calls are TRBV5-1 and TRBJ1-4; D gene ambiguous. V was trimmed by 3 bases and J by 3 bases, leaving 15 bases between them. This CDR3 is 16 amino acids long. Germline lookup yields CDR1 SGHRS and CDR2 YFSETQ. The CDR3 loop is CASSSGSLTANEKLFF. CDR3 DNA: TGCGCCAGCAGCTCTGGATCATTAACAGCTAATGAAAAACTGTTTTTT.

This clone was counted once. The CDR3 DNA is TGTGCCAGCAGCAGGACAGGAAGTGGCAATCAGCCCCAGCATTTT. Encoded protein: CASSRTGSGNQPQHF. The chain recombines TRBV27 with TRBJ1-5; TRBD1 matches at 7 bases. Trimming took 6 bases from V and 2 from J; bases not matched to a gene: 7. CDR3 length: 15 amino acids. Germline CDR1 reads MNHEY; CDR2 reads SMNVEV (reference sequence).

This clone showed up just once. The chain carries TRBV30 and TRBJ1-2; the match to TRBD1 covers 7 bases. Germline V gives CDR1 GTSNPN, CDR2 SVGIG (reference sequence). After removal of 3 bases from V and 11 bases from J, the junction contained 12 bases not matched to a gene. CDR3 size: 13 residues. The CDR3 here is CAWSTGTDLRYTF. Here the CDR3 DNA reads TGTGCCTGGAGCACAGGGACAGACTTGAGATACACCTTC.

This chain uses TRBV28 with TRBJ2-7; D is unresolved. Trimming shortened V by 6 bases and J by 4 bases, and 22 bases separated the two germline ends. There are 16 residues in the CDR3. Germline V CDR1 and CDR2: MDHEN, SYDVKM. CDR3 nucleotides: TGTGCCAGCAGCTCCTCCTTCACCCATCTGAGTTACGAGCAGTACTTC. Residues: CASSSSFTHLSYEQYF.

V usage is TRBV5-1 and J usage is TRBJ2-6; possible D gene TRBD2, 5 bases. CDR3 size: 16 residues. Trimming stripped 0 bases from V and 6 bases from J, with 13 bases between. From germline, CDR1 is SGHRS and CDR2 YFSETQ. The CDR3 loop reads CASSLAPYGEANVLTF. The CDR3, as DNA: TGCGCCAGCAGCTTGGCCCCCTACGGGGAGGCCAACGTCCTGACTTTC. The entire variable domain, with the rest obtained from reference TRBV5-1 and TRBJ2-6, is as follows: KAGVTQTPRYLIKTRGQQVTLSCSPISGHRSVSWYQQTPGQGLQFLFEYFSETQRNKGNFPGRFSGRQFSNSRSEMNVSTLELGDSALYLCASSLAPYGEANVLTFGAGSRLTVL.

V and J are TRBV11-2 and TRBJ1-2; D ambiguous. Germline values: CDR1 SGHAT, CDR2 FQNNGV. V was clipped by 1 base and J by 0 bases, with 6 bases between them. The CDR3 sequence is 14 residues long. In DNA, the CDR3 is TGTGCCAGCAGCTTAGGCGGAGCTAACTATGGCTACACCTTC. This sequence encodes CASSLGGANYGYTF.